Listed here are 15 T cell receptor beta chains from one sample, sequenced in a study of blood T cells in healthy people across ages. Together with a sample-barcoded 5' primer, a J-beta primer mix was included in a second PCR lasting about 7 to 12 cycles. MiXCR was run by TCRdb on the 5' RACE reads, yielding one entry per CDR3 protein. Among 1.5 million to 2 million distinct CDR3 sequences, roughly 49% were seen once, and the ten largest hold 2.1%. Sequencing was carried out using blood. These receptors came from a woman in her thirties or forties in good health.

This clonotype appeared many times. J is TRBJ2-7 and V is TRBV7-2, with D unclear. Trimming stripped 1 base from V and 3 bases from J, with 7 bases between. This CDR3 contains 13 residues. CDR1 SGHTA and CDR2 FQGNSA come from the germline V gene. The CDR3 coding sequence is TGTGCCAGCAGCTTAGGTGCGGTCTACGAGCAGTACTTC. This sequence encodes CASSLGAVYEQYF.

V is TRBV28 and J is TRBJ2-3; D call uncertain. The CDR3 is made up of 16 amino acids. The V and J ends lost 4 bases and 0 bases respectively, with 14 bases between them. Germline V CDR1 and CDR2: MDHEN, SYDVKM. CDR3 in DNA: TGTGCCAGCAGTTCCCGTCGGCCCCCTAGCACAGATACGCAGTATTTT. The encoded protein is CASSSRRPPSTDTQYF.

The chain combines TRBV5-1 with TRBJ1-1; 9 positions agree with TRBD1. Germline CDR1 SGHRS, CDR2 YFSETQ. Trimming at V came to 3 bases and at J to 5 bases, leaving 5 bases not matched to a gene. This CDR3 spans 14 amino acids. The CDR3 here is CASSWTGAGTEAFF. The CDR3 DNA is TGCGCCAGCAGCTGGACAGGGGCGGGTACTGAAGCTTTCTTT.

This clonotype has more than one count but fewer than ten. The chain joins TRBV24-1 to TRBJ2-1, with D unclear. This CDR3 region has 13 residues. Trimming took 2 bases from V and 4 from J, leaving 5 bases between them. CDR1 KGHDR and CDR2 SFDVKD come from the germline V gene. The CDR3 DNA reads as TGTGCCACCAGTGATTCCCCGTACAATGAGCAGTTCTTC. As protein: CATSDSPYNEQFF.

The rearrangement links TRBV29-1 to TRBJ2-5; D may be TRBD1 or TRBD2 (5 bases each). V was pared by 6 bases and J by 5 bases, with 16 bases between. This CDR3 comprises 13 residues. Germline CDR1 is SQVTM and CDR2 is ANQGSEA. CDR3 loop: CSVRDRLGETQYF. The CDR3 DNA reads TGCAGCGTCAGGGACCGATTAGGGGAGACCCAGTACTTC. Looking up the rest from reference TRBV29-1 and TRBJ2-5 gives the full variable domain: SAVISQKPSRDICQRGTSLTIQCQVDSQVTMMFWYRQQPGQSLTLIATANQGSEATYESGFVIDKFPISRPNLTFSTLTVSNMSPEDSSIYLCSVRDRLGETQYFGPGTRLLVL.

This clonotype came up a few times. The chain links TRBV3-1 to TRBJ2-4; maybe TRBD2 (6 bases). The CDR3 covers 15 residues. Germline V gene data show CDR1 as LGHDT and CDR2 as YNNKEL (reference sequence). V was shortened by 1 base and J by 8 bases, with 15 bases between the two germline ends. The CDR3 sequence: CASSQGGGGRDIQYF. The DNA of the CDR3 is TGTGCCAGCAGCCAAGGGGGAGGCGGACGGGACATTCAGTACTTC.

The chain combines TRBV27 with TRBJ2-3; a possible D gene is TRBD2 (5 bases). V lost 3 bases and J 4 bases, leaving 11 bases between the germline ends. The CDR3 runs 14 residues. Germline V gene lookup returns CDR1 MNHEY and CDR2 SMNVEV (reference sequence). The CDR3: CASSFRDLSDTQYF. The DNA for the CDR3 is TGTGCCAGCAGTTTTCGGGATCTCTCAGATACGCAGTATTTT.

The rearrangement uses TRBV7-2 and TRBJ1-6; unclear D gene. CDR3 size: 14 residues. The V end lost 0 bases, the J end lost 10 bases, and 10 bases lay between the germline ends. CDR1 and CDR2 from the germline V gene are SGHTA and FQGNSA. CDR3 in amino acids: CASSLAGLESPLHF. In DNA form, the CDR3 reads TGTGCCAGCAGCTTAGCAGGGTTAGAATCACCCCTCCACTTT.

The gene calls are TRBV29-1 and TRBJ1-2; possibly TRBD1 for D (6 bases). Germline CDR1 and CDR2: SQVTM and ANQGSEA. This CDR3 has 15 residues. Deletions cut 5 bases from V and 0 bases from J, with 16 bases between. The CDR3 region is CSVYRGASSNYGYTF. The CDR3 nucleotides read TGCAGCGTTTATCGGGGGGCCTCCTCTAACTATGGCTACACCTTC. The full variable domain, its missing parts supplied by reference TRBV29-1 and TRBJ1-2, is SAVISQKPSRDICQRGTSLTIQCQVDSQVTMMFWYRQQPGQSLTLIATANQGSEATYESGFVIDKFPISRPNLTFSTLTVSNMSPEDSSIYLCSVYRGASSNYGYTFGSGTRLTVV.

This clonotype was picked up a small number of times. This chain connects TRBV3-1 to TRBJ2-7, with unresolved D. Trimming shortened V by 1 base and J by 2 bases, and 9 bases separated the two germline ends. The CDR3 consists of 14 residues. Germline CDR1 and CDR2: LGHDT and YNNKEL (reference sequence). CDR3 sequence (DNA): TGTGCCAGCAGCCAAGCTGGGGTCCCCTACGAGCAGTACTTC. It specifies CASSQAGVPYEQYF.

For the CDR3, the DNA is TGTGCCGGCAGCAAAGTCGTGAGGGACAATAACTATGGCTACACCTTC. Protein product: CAGSKVVRDNNYGYTF. The chain combines TRBV21-1 with TRBJ1-2; the D segment call TRBD1 is taken from the table without a DNA check. TRBV21-1 is designated a pseudogene. This CDR3 is built from 16 residues.

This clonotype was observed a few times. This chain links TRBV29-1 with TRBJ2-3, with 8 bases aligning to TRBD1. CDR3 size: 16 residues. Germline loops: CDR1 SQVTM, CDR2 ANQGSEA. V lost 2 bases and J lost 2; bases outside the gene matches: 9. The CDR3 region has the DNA TGCAGCGTTGAAACCGACAGGGGCCCTATCACAGATACGCAGTATTTT. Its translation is CSVETDRGPITDTQYF.

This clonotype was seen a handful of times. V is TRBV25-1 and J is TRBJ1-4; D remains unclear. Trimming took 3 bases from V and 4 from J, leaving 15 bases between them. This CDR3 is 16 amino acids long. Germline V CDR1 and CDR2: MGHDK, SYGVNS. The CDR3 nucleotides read TGTGCCAGCAGTGATATGTTCGGGCTGAATAATGAAAAACTGTTTTTT. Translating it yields CASSDMFGLNNEKLFF. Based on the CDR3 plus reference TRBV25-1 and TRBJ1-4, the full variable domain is EADIYQTPRYLVIGTGKKITLECSQTMGHDKMYWYQQDPGMELHLIHYSYGVNSTEKGDLSSESTVSRIRTEHFPLTLESARPSHTSQYLCASSDMFGLNNEKLFFGSGTQLSVL.

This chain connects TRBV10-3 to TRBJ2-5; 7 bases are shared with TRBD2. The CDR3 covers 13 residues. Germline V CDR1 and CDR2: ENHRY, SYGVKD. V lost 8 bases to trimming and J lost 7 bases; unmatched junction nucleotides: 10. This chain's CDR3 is CAIARAGMGTQYF. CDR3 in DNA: TGTGCCATCGCACGAGCGGGGATGGGGACCCAGTACTTC.

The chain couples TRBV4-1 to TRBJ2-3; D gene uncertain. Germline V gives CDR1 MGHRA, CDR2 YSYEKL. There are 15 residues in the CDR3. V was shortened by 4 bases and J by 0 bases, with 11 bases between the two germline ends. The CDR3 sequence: CASSLEHTSTDTQYF. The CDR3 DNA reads TGCGCCAGCAGCCTTGAGCACACTAGCACAGATACGCAGTATTTT.